This T cell receptor beta chain was identified in a study of identical twins. From the 5' RACE reads, TCRdb called clonotypes with MiXCR, one entry per CDR3 protein. The table lists about 330,000 distinct CDR3 sequences, 10% to 15% of them singletons. In the case of this clonotype: What it binds is unknown.

The CDR3 length is 11 residues. Trimming removed 4 bases from V and 6 bases from J, with 6 bases in between. Findings of the study overall: High-abundance cord blood beta clonotypes had fewer insertions; memory repertoires showed none. Out-of-frame alpha sequences shared by twins were enriched for low generation probability.

A further study also used this sample, focusing on yellow fever vaccine responses in identical twins.

The sequencing input was CD8+ T cells sorted from blood. The chain uses TRBV12-3 or TRBV12-4 and TRBJ1-1; D gene unclear. The sequence was obtained from a woman aged 18 to 35 in good health. The CDR3 is CASSWGPEAFF. The DNA of the CDR3 is TGTGCCAGCAGTTGGGGTCCTGAAGCTTTCTTT.